This T cell receptor (beta chain) was identified in a study of cytomegalovirus exposure and HLA in healthy donors. Study-level information: The roughly 130 validation repertoires, a later analysis reported, used the same platform as the 650 to 800 repertoires from the first cohort.

Libraries were prepared by immunoSEQ multiplex PCR; TCRdb keeps only in-frame clonotypes and omits some of them. Among a few hundred thousand clones listed, 86% were seen once. Overall study findings and caveats: Reports showed the classifier diagnosing cytomegalovirus status with high specificity and sensitivity. TCR beta chains numbering approximately 150 were designated cytomegalovirus-associated. The finding came from a later analysis; first-cohort TCR clusters tended to co-occur in the roughly 110 validation repertoires.

V trimming: 6 bases; J trimming: 2 bases; junction bases outside the gene matches: 5. The germline gives CDR1 MNHEY, CDR2 SVGAGI. CDR3 length equals 14 residues. Details on this clone: Its antigen is not known.

The chain joins TRBV6-5 to TRBJ1-1; TRBD1 aligns across 8 bases. This sequence was found in a woman aged 18-29 years in good health and CMV-seronegative. The sample consisted of PBMCs. The CDR3 nucleotides read TGTGCCAGCAGAAGCGGACAGGGCAACACTGAAGCTTTCTTT. This translates into CASRSGQGNTEAFF.